This T cell receptor (beta chain) is drawn from a study of shared clonotypes between healthy human individuals. Looking at the study overall: Per-donor plates numbered three CD4 naive, three CD4 memory, two CD8 naive and one CD8 memory. Study-wide findings and caveats: The diversity represented, both genetic and in exposure history, was limited by few donors.

Repertoires were generated with immunoSEQ multiplex PCR, while TCRdb's copy carries only in-frame clones and drops some. Of roughly 640,000 clones in the sample, around 67% are singletons; the top ten hold 1.5% to 2%. On this clone: Its antigen is still unknown.

There are 13 residues in the CDR3. V lost 6 bases, J lost 8 bases, and 16 bases lay in between. From germline, CDR1 is KGHSH and CDR2 LQKENI. This chain joins TRBV18 and TRBJ1-1; D not resolved. Sequencing was performed on memory CD4+ T cells sorted from blood. The subset here: CD45RA-negative fraction. This receptor was taken from a woman in her twenties or thirties in good health. In nucleotides, the CDR3 is TGTGCCAGCTCTCCAAGGACGGCTCCCGAAGCTTTCTTT. The encoded protein is CASSPRTAPEAFF.